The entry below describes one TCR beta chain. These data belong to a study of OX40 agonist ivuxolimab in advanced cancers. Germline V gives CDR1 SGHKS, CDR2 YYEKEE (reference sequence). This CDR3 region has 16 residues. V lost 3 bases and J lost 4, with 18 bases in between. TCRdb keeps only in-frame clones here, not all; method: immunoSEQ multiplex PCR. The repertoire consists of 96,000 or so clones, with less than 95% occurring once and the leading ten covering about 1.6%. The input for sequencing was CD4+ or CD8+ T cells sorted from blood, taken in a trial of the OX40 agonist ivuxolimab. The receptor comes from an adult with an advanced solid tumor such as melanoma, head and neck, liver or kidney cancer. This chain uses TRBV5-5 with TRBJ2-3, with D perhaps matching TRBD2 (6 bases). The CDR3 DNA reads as TGTGCCAGCAGCTGGCTGGGGGACTTTGGGGCAGATACGCAGTATTTT. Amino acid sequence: CASSWLGDFGADTQYF. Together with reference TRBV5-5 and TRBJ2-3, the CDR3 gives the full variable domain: DAGVTQSPTHLIKTRGQQVTLRCSPISGHKSVSWYQQVLGQGPQFIFQYYEKEERGRGNFPDRFSARQFPNYSSELNVNALLLGDSALYLCASSWLGDFGADTQYFGPGTRLTVL.